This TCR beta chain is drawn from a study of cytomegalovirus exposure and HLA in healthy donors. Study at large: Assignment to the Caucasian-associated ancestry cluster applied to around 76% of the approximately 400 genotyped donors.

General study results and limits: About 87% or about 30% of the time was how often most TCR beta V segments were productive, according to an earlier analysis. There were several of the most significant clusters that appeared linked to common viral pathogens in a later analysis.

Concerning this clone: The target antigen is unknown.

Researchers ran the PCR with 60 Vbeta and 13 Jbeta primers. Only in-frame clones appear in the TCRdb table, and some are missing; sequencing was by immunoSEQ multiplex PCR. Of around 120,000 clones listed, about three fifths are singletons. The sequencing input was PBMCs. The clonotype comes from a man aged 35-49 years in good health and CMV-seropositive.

CDR3 in DNA: TGTGCCACCAGCAGAGGAGGGATCGGGGAGACCCAGTACTTC. Translation gives CATSRGGIGETQYF. V gene TRBV15 combines with J gene TRBJ2-5; possibly TRBD2 for D (5 bases). CDR1 is LNHNV, CDR2 YYDKDF, per germline (reference sequence). The CDR3 has 14 amino acids. Trimming pared 1 base from V and 5 bases from J, leaving 11 bases between.